This T cell receptor (beta chain) originates from a study of PD-L1 blockade in urothelial cancer. Each PCR reaction had synthetic TCR analog templates spiked into it. TCRdb's copy holds only in-frame clones and misses some; the assay was immunoSEQ multiplex PCR. This table holds 68,000 or so clones, 80% to 90% found once. The time point was: pretreatment peripheral blood. Each patient supplied 1 to 8 pretreatment and on-treatment samples. CDR1 MNHEY and CDR2 SVGAGI come from the germline V gene. The CDR3 loop spans 11 amino acids. Between the trimmed V and J ends, which lost 6 bases and 5 bases, there was a span of 7 bases.

Sample: PBMCs, taken around atezolizumab (anti-PD-L1) treatment. The J gene is TRBJ1-1, the V gene TRBV6-5; no clear D. The TCR was taken from a man in his 70s with urothelial cancer. The CDR3 DNA sequence: TGTGCCAGCAGACGGGGTACTGAAGCTTTCTTT. Protein product: CASRRGTEAFF.